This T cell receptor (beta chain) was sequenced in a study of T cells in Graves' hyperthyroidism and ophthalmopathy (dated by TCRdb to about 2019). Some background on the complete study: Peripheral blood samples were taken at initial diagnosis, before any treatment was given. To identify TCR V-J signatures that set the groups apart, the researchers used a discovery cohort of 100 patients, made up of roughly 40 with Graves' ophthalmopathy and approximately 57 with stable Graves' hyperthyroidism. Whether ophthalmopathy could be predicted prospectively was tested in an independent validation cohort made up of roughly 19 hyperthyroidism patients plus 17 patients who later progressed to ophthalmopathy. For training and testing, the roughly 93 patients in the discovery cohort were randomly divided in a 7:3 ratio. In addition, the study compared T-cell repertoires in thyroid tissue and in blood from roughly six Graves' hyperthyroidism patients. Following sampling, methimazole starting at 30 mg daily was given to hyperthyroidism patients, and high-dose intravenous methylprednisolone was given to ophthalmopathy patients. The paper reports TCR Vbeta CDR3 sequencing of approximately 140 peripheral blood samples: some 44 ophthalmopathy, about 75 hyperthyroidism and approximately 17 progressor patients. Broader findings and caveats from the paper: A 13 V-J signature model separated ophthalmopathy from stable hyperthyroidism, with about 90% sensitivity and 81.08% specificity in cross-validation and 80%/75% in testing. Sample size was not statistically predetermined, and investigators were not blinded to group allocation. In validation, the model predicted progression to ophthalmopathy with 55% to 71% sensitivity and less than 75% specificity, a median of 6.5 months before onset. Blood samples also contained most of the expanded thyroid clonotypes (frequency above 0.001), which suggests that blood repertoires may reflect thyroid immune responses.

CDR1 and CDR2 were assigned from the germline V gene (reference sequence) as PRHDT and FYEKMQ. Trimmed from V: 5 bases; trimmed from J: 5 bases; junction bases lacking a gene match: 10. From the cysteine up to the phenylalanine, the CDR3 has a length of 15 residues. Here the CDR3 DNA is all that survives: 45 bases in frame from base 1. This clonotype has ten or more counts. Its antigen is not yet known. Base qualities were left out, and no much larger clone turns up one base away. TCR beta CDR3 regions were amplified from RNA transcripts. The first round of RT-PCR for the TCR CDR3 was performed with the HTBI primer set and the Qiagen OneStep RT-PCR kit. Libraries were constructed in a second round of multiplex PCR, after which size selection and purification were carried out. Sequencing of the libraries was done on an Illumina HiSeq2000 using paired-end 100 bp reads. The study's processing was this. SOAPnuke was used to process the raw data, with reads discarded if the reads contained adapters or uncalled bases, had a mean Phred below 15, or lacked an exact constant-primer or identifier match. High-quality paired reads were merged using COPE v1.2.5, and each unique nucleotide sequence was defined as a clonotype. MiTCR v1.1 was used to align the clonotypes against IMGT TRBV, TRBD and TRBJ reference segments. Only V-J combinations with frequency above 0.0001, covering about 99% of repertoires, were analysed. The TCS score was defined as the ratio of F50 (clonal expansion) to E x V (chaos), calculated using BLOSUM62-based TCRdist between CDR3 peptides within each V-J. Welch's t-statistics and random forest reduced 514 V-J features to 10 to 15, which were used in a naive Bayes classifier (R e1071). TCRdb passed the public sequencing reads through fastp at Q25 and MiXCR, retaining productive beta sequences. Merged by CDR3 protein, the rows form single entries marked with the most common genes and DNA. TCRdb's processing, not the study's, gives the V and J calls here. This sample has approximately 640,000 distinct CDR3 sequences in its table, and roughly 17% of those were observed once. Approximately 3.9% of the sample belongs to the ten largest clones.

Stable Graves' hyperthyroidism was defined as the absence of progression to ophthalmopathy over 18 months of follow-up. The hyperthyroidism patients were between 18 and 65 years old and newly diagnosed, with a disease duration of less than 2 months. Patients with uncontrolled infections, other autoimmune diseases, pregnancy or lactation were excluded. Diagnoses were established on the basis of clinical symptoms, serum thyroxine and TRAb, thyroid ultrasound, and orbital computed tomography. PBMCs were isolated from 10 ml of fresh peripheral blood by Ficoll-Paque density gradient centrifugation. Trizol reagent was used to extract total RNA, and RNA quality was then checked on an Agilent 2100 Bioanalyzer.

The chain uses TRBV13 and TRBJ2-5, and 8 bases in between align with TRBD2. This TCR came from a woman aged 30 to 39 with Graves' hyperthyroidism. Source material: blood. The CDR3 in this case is CASSLLAAHAETQYF. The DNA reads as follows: TGTGCCAGCAGCCTACTAGCGGCCCATGCGGAGACCCAGTACTTC.